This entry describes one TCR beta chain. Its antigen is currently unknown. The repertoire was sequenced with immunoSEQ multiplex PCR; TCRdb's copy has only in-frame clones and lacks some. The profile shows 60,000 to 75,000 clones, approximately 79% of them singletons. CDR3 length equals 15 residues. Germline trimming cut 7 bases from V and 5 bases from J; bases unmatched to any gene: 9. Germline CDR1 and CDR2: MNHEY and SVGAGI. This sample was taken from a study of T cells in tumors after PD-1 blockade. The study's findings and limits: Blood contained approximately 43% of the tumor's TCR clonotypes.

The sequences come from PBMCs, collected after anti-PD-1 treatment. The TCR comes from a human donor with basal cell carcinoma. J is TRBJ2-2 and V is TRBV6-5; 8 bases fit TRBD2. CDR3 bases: TGTGCCAGCACCAAGGGAGCGGGGGTGACCGGGGAGCTGTTTTTT. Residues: CASTKGAGVTGELFF.